This T cell receptor (beta chain) came from a study of cytomegalovirus exposure and HLA in healthy donors. Germline CDR1 reads GTSNPN; CDR2 reads SVGIG (reference sequence). The CDR3 sequence is 13 residues long. Trimming took 3 bases from V and 3 from J, leaving 10 bases between them. TCRdb keeps only in-frame clones here, not all; method: immunoSEQ multiplex PCR. The sample has tens of thousands of clones; more than 75% are singletons. This receptor was obtained from a man between 18 and 29 years old in good health and CMV-seronegative. V is TRBV30 and J is TRBJ2-3, with D tentatively TRBD2 (6 bases). The sequenced material came from PBMCs. This CDR3 is CAWSGSGTDTQYF. The CDR3 region has the DNA TGTGCCTGGAGCGGGAGCGGGACAGATACGCAGTATTTT.